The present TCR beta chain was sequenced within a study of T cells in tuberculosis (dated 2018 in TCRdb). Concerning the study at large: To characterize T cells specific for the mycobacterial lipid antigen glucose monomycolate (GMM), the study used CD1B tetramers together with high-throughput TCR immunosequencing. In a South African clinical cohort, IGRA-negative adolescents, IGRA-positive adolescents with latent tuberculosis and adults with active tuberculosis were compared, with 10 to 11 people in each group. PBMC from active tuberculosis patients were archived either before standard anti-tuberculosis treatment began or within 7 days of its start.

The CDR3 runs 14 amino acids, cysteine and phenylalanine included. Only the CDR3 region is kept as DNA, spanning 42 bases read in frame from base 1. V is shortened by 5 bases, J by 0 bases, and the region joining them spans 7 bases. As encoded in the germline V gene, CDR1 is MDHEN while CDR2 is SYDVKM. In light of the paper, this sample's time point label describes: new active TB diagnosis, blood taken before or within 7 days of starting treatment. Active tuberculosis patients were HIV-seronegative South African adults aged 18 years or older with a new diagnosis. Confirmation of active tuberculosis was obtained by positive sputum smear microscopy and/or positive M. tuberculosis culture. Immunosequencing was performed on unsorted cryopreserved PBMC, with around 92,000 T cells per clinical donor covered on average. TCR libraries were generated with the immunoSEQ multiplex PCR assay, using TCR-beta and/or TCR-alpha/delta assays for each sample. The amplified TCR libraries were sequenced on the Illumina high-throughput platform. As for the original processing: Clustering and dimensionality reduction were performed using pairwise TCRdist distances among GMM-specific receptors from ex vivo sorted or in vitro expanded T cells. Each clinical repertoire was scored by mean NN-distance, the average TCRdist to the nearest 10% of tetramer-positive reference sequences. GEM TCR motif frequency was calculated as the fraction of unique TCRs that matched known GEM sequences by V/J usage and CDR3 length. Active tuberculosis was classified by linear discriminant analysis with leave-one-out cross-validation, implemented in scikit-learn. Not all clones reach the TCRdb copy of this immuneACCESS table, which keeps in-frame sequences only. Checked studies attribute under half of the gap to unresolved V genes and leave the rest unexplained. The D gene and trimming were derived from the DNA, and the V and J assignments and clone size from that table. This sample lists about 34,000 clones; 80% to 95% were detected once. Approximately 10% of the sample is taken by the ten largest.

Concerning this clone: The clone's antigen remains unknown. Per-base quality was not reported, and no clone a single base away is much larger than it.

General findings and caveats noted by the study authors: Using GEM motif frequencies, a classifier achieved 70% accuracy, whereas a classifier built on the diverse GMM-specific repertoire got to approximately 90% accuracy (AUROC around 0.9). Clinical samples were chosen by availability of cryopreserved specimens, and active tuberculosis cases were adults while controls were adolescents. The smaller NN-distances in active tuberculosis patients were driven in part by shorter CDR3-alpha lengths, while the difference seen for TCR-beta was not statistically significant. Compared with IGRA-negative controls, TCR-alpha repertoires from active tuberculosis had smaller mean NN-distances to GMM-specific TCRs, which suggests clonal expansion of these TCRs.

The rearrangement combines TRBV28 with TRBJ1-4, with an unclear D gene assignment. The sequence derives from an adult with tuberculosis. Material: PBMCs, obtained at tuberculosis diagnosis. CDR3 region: CASSKHATNEKLFF. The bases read TGTGCCAGCAGTAAGCACGCAACTAATGAAAAACTGTTTTTT.